The present T cell receptor (beta chain) was sequenced within a study of follicular helper T cells after annual influenza vaccination. Points from the study as a whole: Just about 9.5-21% of cells analyzed had recovered productive TCRB sequences. Yearly vaccinations repeatedly recalled conserved clonotypes in ICOS+CD38+ cTfh.

The sample's time point: 2014-2015 season, 7 days after vaccination. Community-dwelling subjects without influenza vaccination in the prior 6 months were enrolled. Cells are cTfh (non-naive CD4+CXCR5+PD-1+), split by ICOS and CD38 into double-positive or double-negative. With 3 bases removed from V and 7 bases from J, the gap between germline ends came to 9 bases. The length of the CDR3 is 12 residues. Germline V gene data show CDR1 as SGHVS and CDR2 as FQNEAQ. Sequencing was performed with immunoSEQ multiplex PCR; in TCRdb, only in-frame clones are kept and a portion is missing. The sample has about 890 clones, about nine tenths seen once. In regard to this clone: As yet, its antigen is unknown.

The TCR sequence derives from an adult who received the influenza vaccine. This specimen consisted of CXCR5+ CD38+ circulating T follicular helper cells from blood, obtained 7 days after influenza vaccination. Subset denoted: circulating Tfh, non-naive CD4+CXCR5+PD-1+ (ICOS+CD38+ or ICOS-CD38-). The chain carries TRBV7-8 and TRBJ2-5; the D is unclear. CDR3 DNA sequence: TGTGCCAGCAGCTTCGAGAAAAGGACCCAGTACTTC. Translation: CASSFEKRTQYF. Variable domain in full (rest from reference TRBV7-8 and TRBJ2-5): GAGVSQSPRYKVAKRGQDVALRCDPISGHVSLFWYQQALGQGPEFLTYFQNEAQLDKSGLPSDRFFAERPEGSVSTLKIQRTQQEDSAVYLCASSFEKRTQYFGPGTRLLVL.